This T cell receptor beta chain was sequenced for a study of blood T cell repertoires in COVID-19 (dated by TCRdb to the early 2020s). Regarding the research as a whole: Samples from collaborators originated in the United States, Italy and Spain and spanned both the acute and convalescent phases of COVID-19. The prospective study material was composed of cDNA or gDNA derived from T cells, B-cell-depleted T cells, or PBMCs. The dataset comprised deeply sampled blood TCRbeta repertoires from subjects exposed to, actively infected with, or recovered from COVID-19. The repertoires were made available in a free public database intended to serve as a resource for research on the immune response to SARS-CoV-2. The samples were drawn from two sources: the first 160 participants of the ongoing ImmuneRACE study, and over 1,000 subjects contributed by 6 global collaborators. Nearly every sample came with metadata listing a de-identified subject ID, COVID-19 status, age in years and sex. Where available, HLA class I and class II types were obtained from metadata supplied by the sample provider rather than from assay-based typing.

The immunoSEQ Assay, a bias-controlled multiplex PCR, was used to amplify TCRbeta CDR3 regions from genomic DNA. The paper's processing steps were these. Within the assay, amplification of reference gene primers was used to estimate how many nucleated cells each sample contained. To quantify the absolute abundance of each unique TCRbeta CDR3 rearrangement, sequence reads were collapsed and filtered. Productive Simpson clonality was computed per sample as the square root of Simpson's diversity index over productive rearrangements. TCRdb carries this immuneACCESS record with in-frame sequences only. Its versions omit some clonotypes, under half of them owing to an unresolved V gene in the studies checked, with the rest unexplained. V, J and clone size derive from that table, while D and trimming were established from the DNA sequence. This sample is represented by 250,000 to 300,000 clones; less than 85% of them were singletons. The ten largest clones add up to 4.6% of the sample.

Concerning this clone itself: Its antigen remains undetermined. Nothing much larger sits one base from this clone, and base qualities are not available.

Another Seattle source contributed samples from volunteer blood donors who had recovered from COVID-19. Whole blood was collected in K2EDTA tubes by collaborating institutions according to the institutions' own protocols. For TCRbeta analysis, collaborator samples were shipped as frozen whole blood, as isolated PBMCs, or as DNA extracted from either sample type. CDR1 and CDR2, per the germline V gene, are SGHRS and YFSETQ. V drops 0 bases and J drops 5 bases, leaving 12 bases in between. The CDR3 sequence holds 15 residues, the cysteine and phenylalanine included. The retained sequence is limited to the CDR3, 45 bases, with the frame set at the first base. Study-level results and caveats: Clinical and demographic metadata were provided uncurated, with the amount varying by source and participant.

The sample was peripheral blood. Here the chain combines TRBV5-1 and TRBJ2-1; TRBD1 might be the D gene, on 6 matching bases. The clonotype originates from a man aged 55-75 years who had recovered from COVID-19. The sequenced DNA: TGCGCCAGCAGCTTGGCCGGACAGCGAGACAATGAGCAGTTCTTC. This is translated as CASSLAGQRDNEQFF.